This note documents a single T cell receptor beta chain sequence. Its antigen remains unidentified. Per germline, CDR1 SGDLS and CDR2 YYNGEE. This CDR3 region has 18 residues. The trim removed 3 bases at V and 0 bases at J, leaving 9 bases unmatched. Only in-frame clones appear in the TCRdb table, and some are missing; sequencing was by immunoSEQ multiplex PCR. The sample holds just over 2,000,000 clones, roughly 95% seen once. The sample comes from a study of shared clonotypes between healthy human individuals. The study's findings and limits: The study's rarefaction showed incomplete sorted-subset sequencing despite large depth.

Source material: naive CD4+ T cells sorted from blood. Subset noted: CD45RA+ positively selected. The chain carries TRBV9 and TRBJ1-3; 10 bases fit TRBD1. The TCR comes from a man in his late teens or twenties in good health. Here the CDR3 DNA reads TGTGCCAGCAGCGGCCGCGGGACAGGGGCGAGCTCTGGAAACACCATATATTTT. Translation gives CASSGRGTGASSGNTIYF.